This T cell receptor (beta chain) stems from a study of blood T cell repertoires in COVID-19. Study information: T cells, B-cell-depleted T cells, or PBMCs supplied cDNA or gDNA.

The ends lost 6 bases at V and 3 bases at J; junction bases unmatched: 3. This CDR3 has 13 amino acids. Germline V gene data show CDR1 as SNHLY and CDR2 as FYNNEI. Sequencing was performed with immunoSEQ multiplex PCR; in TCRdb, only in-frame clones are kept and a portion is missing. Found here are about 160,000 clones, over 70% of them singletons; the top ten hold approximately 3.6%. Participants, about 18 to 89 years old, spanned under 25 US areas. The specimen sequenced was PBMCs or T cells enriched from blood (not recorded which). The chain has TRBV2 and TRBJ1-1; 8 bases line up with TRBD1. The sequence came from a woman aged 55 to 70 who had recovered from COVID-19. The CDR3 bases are TGTGCCAGCAGCCCACAGGGGGACACTGAAGCTTTCTTT. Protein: CASSPQGDTEAFF.